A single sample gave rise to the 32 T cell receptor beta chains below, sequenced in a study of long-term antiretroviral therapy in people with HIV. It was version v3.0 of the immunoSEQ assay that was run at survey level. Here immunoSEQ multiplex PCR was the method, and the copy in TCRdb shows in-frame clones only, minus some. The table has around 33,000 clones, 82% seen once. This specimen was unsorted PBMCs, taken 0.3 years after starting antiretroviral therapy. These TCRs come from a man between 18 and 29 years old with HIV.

The CDR3 coding sequence is TGCGCCAGCAGCCGAACCAGGACAGGGGATACTGAAGCTTTCTTT. Amino acid sequence: CASSRTRTGDTEAFF. The chain combines TRBV5-1 with TRBJ1-1; TRBD1 aligns across 9 bases. The CDR3 runs to 15 residues. CDR1 SGHRS and CDR2 YFSETQ come from the germline V gene. The V gene end was trimmed by 4 bases and the J gene end by 5 bases; junction bases not matched to a gene: 9.

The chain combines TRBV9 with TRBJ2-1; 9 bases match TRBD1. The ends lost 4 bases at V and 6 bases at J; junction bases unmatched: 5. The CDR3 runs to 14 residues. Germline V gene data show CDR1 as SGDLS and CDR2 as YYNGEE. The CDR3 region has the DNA TGTGCCAGCAGCCTCCGGACAGGGGCCAATGAGCAGTTCTTC. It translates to CASSLRTGANEQFF.

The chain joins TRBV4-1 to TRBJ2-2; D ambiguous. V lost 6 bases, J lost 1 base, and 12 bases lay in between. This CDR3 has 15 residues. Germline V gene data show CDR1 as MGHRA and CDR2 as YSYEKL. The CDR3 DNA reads TGCGCCAGCAGGGCCTTGCTGAGGAACACCGGGGAGCTGTTTTTT. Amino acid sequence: CASRALLRNTGELFF.

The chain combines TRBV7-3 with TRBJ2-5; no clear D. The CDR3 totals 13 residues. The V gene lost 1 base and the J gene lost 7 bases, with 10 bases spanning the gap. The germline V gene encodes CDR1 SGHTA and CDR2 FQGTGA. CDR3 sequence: CASSLRAPGTQYF. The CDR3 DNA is TGTGCCAGCAGCTTAAGGGCCCCAGGGACCCAGTACTTC.

The CDR3 region is CATPTHGAFF. The CDR3 DNA reads as TGTGCCACCCCCACACACGGAGCTTTCTTT. The gene calls are TRBV2 and TRBJ1-1; D is unclear. Trimming stripped 10 bases from V and 10 bases from J, with 13 bases between. The length of the CDR3 is 10 residues. Germline lookup yields CDR1 SNHLY and CDR2 FYNNEI.

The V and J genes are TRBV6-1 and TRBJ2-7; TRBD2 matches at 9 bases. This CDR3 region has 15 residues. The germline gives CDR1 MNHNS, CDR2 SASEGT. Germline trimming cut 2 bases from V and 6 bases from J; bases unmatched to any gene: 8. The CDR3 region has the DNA TGTGCCAGCAGTGAACCAGCGGGGGGACCTGTCGAGCAGTACTTC. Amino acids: CASSEPAGGPVEQYF.

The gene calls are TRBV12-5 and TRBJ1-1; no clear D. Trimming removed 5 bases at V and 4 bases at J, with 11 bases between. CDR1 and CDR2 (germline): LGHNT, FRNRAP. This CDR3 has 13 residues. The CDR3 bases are TGTGCTAGTGGTATCGGTAAAGCCACTGAAGCTTTCTTT. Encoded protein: CASGIGKATEAFF.

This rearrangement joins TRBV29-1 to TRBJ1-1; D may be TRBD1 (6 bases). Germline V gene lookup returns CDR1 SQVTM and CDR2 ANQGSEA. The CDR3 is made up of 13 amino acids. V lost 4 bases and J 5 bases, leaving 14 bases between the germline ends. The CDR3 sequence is CSVGEGGGTEAFF. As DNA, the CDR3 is TGCAGCGTTGGAGAAGGGGGGGGGACTGAAGCTTTCTTT.

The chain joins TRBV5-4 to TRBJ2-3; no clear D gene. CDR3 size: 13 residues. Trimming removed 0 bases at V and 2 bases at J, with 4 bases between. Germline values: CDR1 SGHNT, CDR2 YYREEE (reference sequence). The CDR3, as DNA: TGTGCCAGCAGCTTGGTGGACACAGATACGCAGTATTTT. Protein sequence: CASSLVDTDTQYF.

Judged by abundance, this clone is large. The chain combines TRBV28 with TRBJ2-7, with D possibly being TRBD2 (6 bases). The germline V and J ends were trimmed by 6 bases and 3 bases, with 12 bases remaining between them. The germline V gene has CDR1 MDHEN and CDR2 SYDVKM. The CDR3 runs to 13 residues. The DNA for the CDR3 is TGTGCCAGCAGCGTCGGACTAAACTACGAGCAGTACTTC. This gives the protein CASSVGLNYEQYF.

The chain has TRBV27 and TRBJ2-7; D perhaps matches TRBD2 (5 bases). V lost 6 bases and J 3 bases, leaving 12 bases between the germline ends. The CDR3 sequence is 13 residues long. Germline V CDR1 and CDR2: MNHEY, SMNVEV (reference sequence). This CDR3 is CASSPTEDYEQYF. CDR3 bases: TGTGCCAGCAGCCCGACGGAGGACTACGAGCAGTACTTC.

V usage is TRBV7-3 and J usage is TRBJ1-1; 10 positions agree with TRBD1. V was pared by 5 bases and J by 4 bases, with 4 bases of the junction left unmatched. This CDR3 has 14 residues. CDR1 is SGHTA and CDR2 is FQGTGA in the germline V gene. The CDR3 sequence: CASSVDRGGTEAFF. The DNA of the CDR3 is TGTGCCAGCAGCGTGGACAGGGGGGGCACTGAAGCTTTCTTT.

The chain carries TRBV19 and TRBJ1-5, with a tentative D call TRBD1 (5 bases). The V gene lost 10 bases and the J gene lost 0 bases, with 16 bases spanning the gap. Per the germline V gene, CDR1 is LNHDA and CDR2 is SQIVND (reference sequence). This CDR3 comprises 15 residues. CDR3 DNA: TGTGCCACCGCCGACAGTCCCAATAGCAATCAGCCCCAGCATTTT. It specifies CATADSPNSNQPQHF. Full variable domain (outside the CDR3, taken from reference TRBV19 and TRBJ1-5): DGGITQSPKYLFRKEGQNVTLSCEQNLNHDAMYWYRQDPGQGLRLIYYSQIVNDFQKGDIAEGYSVSREKKESFPLTVTSAQKNPTAFYLCATADSPNSNQPQHFGDGTRLSIL.

The CDR3 loop reads CASSSGFGGMNTEAFF. The CDR3, as DNA: TGCGCCAGCAGCTCAGGGTTCGGGGGCATGAACACTGAAGCTTTCTTT. This chain joins TRBV5-1 and TRBJ1-1; perhaps TRBD1 as D (6 bases). V lost 3 bases, J lost 0 bases, and 15 bases lay in between. Germline assignment: CDR1 SGHRS and CDR2 YFSETQ. The CDR3 extends over 16 amino acids.

The DNA of the CDR3 is TGCGCCAGCAGCCAAGATTCAGGGGCTTTGGTCTACGAGCAGTACTTC. This codes for CASSQDSGALVYEQYF. The chain links TRBV4-3 to TRBJ2-7; possibly TRBD1 for D (6 bases). Germline values: CDR1 LGHNA, CDR2 YSLEER. The CDR3 sequence is 16 residues long. V gave up 0 bases and J gave up 3 bases, with 15 bases separating them.

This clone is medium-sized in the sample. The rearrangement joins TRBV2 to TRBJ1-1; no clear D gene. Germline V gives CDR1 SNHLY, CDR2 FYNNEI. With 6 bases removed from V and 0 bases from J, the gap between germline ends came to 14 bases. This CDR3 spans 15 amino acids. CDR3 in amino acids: CASRRTTDLNTEAFF. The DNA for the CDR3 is TGTGCCAGCAGGCGGACGACGGATTTGAACACTGAAGCTTTCTTT.

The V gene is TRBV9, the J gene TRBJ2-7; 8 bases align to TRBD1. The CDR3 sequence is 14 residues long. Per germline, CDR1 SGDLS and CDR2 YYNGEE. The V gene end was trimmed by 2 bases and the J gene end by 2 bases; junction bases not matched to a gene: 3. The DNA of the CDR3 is TGTGCCAGCAGCGTCGGGACAGGAGCCTACGAGCAGTACTTC. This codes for CASSVGTGAYEQYF.

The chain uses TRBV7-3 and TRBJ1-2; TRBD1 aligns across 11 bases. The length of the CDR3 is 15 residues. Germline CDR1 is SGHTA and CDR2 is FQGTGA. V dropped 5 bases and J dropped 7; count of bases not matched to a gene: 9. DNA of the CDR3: TGTGCCAGCAGCCTCCCGGGACAGGGGGTCTTTGGCTACACCTTC. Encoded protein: CASSLPGQGVFGYTF. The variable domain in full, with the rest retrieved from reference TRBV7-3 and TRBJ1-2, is GAGVSQTPSNKVTEKGKYVELRCDPISGHTALYWYRQSLGQGPEFLIYFQGTGAADDSGLPNDRFFAVRPEGSVSTLKIQRTERGDSAVYLCASSLPGQGVFGYTFGSGTRLTVV.

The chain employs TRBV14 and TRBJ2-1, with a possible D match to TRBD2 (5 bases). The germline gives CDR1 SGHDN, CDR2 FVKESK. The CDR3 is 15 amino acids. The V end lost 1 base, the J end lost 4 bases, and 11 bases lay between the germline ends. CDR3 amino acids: CASSQGGPGYNEQFF. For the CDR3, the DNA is TGTGCCAGCAGCCAAGGAGGGCCAGGATACAATGAGCAGTTCTTC.

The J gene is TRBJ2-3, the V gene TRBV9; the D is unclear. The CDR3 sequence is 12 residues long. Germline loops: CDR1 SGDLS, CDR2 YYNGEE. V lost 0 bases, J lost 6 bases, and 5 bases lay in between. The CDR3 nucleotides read TGTGCCAGCAGCGTAGAGCTGGATACGCAGTATTTT. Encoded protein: CASSVELDTQYF.

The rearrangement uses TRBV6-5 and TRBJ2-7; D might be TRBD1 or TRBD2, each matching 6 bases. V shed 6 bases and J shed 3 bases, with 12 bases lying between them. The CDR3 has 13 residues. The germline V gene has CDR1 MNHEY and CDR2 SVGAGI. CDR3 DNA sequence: TGTGCCAGCAGCCCCAGGGGAGGCTACGAGCAGTACTTC. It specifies CASSPRGGYEQYF.

Written as DNA, the CDR3 is TGCGCCAGCAGCTTGGACGGGAACCCGTATGGCTACACCTTC. Its protein is CASSLDGNPYGYTF. The V and J genes are TRBV5-1 and TRBJ1-2; D unclear. Germline V gene lookup returns CDR1 SGHRS and CDR2 YFSETQ. The CDR3 contains 14 residues. V lost 0 bases to trimming and J lost 5 bases, with 11 bases between them.

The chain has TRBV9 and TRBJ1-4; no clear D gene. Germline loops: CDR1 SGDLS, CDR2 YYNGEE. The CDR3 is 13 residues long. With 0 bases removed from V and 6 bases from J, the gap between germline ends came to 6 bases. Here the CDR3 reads CASSVDMDEKLFF. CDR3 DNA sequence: TGTGCCAGCAGCGTAGATATGGATGAAAAACTGTTTTTT.

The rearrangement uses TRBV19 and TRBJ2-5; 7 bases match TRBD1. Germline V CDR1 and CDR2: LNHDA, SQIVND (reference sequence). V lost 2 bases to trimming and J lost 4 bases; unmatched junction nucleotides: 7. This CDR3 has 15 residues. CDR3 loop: CASSIKTGFIETQYF. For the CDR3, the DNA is TGTGCCAGTAGTATAAAGACAGGGTTCATAGAGACCCAGTACTTC.

CDR3 loop: CATWGGGRHEKLFF. The CDR3 DNA reads TGTGCCACTTGGGGAGGGGGGCGGCATGAAAAACTGTTTTTT. The chain joins TRBV15 to TRBJ1-4, with TRBD1 as a possible D gene (6 bases). The CDR3 is 14 residues long. The V end was cut by 9 bases, the J end by 6 bases, with 17 bases between. Germline V gene sequence: CDR1 LNHNV, CDR2 YYDKDF (reference sequence).

CDR3 loop: CASIYGTGTSPASETQYF. As DNA, the CDR3 is TGCGCCAGCATCTACGGGACAGGGACTTCCCCAGCCTCAGAGACCCAGTACTTC. The rearrangement joins TRBV5-1 to TRBJ2-5; 9 nucleotides line up with TRBD1. V shed 6 bases, J shed 4 bases, and the junction held 19 bases outside the gene matches. CDR1 is SGHRS, CDR2 YFSETQ, per germline. This CDR3 is built from 18 residues.

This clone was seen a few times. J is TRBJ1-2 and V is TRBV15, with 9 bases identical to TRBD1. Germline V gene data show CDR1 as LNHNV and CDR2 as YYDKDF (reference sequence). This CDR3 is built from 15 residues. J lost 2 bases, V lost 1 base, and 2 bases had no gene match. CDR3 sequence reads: CATSRVDRGNYGYTF. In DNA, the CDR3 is TGTGCCACCAGCAGAGTTGACAGGGGGAACTATGGCTACACCTTC.

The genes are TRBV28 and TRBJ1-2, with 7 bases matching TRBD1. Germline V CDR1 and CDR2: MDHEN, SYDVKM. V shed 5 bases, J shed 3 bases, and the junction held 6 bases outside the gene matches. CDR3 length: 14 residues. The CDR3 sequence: CASSAGTAYYGYTF. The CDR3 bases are TGTGCCAGCAGTGCCGGGACAGCGTACTATGGCTACACCTTC.

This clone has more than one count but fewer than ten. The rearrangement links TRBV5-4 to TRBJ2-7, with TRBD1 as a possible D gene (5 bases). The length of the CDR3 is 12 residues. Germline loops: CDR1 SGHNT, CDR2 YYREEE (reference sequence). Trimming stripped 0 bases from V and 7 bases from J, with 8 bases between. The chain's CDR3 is CASSLGAGEQYF. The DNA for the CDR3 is TGTGCCAGCAGCTTGGGGGCAGGGGAGCAGTACTTC.

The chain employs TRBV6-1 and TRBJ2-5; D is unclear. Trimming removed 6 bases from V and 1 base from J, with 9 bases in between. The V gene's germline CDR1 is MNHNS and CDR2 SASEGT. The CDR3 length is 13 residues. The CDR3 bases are TGTGCCAGCAGCTTCGGGTCCCAAGAGACCCAGTACTTC. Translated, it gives CASSFGSQETQYF.

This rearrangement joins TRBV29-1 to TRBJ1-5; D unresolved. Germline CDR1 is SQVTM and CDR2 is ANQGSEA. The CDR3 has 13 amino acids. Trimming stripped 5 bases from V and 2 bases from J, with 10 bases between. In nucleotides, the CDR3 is TGCAGCGTTCTCGGGTTTGGCAATCAGCCCCAGCATTTT. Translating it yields CSVLGFGNQPQHF.

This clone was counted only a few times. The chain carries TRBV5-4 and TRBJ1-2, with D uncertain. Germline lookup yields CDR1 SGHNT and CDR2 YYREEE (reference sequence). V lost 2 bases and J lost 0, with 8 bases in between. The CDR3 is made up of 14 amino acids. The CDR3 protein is CASSFGQTNYGYTF. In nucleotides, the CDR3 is TGTGCCAGCAGCTTCGGTCAGACTAACTATGGCTACACCTTC. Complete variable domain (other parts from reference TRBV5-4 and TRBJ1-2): ETGVTQSPTHLIKTRGQQVTLRCSSQSGHNTVSWYQQALGQGPQFIFQYYREEENGRGNFPPRFSGLQFPNYSSELNVNALELDDSALYLCASSFGQTNYGYTFGSGTRLTVV.